This is a list of T cell receptor beta chains from one sample in a study of graft-versus-host responses after intestinal transplantation. Clones were read by immunoSEQ multiplex PCR, and TCRdb kept only the in-frame ones, dropping some. This sample carries 90,000 to 120,000 clones, about 90% of them seen once, and the ten largest clones take roughly 0.9%. These receptors lack a known antigen. Sequencing was performed on unstimulated CD4+ T cells sorted from spleen or lymph node cells, taken before intestinal transplant. The receptors come from a human donor who received an intestinal transplant. Each CDR3 is given with its conserved first and last residue. Fields, in order: CDR3 protein, J gene, V gene.

CDR3 protein: CASSPLAGDTQYF
J gene: TRBJ2-3
V gene: TRBV7-9

CDR3 protein: CASSAGLAGAYEQYF
J gene: TRBJ2-7
V gene: TRBV6-1

CDR3 protein: CASREGGLIVEQYF
J gene: TRBJ2-7
V gene: TRBV28

CDR3 protein: CASLPQHF
J gene: TRBJ1-5
V gene: TRBV4-1

CDR3 protein: CASAGRGGYTF
J gene: TRBJ1-2
V gene: TRBV7-6

CDR3 protein: CASSLPVGGGTFNEQFF
J gene: TRBJ2-1
V gene: TRBV5-6

CDR3 protein: CASSSGSGNGWGEQYF
J gene: TRBJ2-7
V gene: TRBV28

CDR3 protein: CASSWIRQGRLAEAFF
J gene: TRBJ1-1
V gene: TRBV5-5

CDR3 protein: CASRSGRSYGYTF
J gene: TRBJ1-2
V gene: TRBV6-5

CDR3 protein: CASSLGWDTQYF
J gene: TRBJ2-3
V gene: TRBV11-2

CDR3 protein: CASSFQIGTDEQFF
J gene: TRBJ2-1
V gene: TRBV5-1

CDR3 protein: CATSGGPGLGETQYF
J gene: TRBJ2-5
V gene: TRBV7-9

CDR3 protein: CASSLSPGPGSYEQYF
J gene: .
V gene: TRBV7-9

CDR3 protein: CASSLYPSVNSYNEQFF
J gene: TRBJ2-1
V gene: TRBV7-2

CDR3 protein: CASGLWGLAKNIQYF
J gene: TRBJ2-4
V gene: TRBV12-5

CDR3 protein: CASSQPTDTDTQYF
J gene: TRBJ2-3
V gene: TRBV5-4

CDR3 protein: CAISGLRDRDGATEAFF
J gene: TRBJ1-1
V gene: TRBV10-3

CDR3 protein: CASSYSGSNQPQHF
J gene: TRBJ1-5
V gene: TRBV6-6

CDR3 protein: CASSVGIAGEETQYF
J gene: TRBJ2-5
V gene: TRBV9

CDR3 protein: CASTSGPNTGELFF
J gene: TRBJ2-2
V gene: TRBV19

CDR3 protein: CASSQDPGTTKYNEQFF
J gene: TRBJ2-1
V gene: TRBV4-1

CDR3 protein: CAISESGRWSEQYF
J gene: TRBJ2-7
V gene: TRBV10-3

CDR3 protein: CASGLVMGGEQYF
J gene: TRBJ2-7
V gene: TRBV12-5

CDR3 protein: CASSIGSQAFF
J gene: TRBJ1-1
V gene: TRBV2

CDR3 protein: CASQPGEKRDTGELFF
J gene: TRBJ2-2
V gene: TRBV18

CDR3 protein: CAWSVSLAGHNEQFF
J gene: TRBJ2-1
V gene: TRBV30

CDR3 protein: CASSPRAGVPQTQYF
J gene: TRBJ2-5
V gene: TRBV13

CDR3 protein: CASSSDSSYEQYF
J gene: TRBJ2-7
V gene: TRBV5-1

CDR3 protein: CASKRLAYEETQYF
J gene: TRBJ2-5
V gene: TRBV2

CDR3 protein: CASSLISNSPLHF
J gene: TRBJ1-6
V gene: TRBV7-3

CDR3 protein: CASSLARGSRINEQYF
J gene: TRBJ2-7
V gene: TRBV7-9

CDR3 protein: CASSFTGERYEQYF
J gene: TRBJ2-7
V gene: TRBV5-6

CDR3 protein: CASSPFHSTSGYNEQFF
J gene: TRBJ2-1
V gene: TRBV11-1

CDR3 protein: CASFTGPYEQYF
J gene: TRBJ2-7
V gene: TRBV23-1

CDR3 protein: CASSFSRQVDTQYF
J gene: TRBJ2-3
V gene: TRBV11-3

CDR3 protein: CASSRTQVFNYGYTF
J gene: TRBJ1-2
V gene: TRBV19

CDR3 protein: CSVGEGLSTDTQYF
J gene: TRBJ2-3
V gene: TRBV7-7

CDR3 protein: CASSIASGPYNEQFF
J gene: TRBJ2-1
V gene: TRBV19

CDR3 protein: CASSLERREKLFF
J gene: TRBJ1-4
V gene: TRBV27

CDR3 protein: CASSFLRGAGEETQYF
J gene: TRBJ2-5
V gene: TRBV5-1

CDR3 protein: CASSSTGRNQPQHF
J gene: TRBJ1-5
V gene: TRBV2

CDR3 protein: CASSFEGTGSYEQYF
J gene: TRBJ2-7
V gene: TRBV28

CDR3 protein: CASSFGSDTEAFF
J gene: TRBJ1-1
V gene: TRBV5-1

CDR3 protein: CASSPRDRRNTEAFF
J gene: TRBJ1-1
V gene: TRBV18

CDR3 protein: CSVDENRAYGYTF
J gene: TRBJ1-2
V gene: TRBV29-1

CDR3 protein: CASSLATGTGLGHATNEKLFF
J gene: TRBJ1-4
V gene: TRBV7-6

CDR3 protein: CASSYSTGEGTF
J gene: TRBJ1-2
V gene: TRBV6-6

CDR3 protein: CASGQLNQPQHF
J gene: TRBJ1-5
V gene: TRBV2

CDR3 protein: CASSRQPVNTEAFF
J gene: TRBJ1-1
V gene: TRBV6-5

CDR3 protein: CASSSYRDRFSYNEQFF
J gene: TRBJ2-1
V gene: TRBV11-2

CDR3 protein: CASMVGGANTEAFF
J gene: TRBJ1-1
V gene: TRBV6-5

CDR3 protein: CASSLGQGSYEQYF
J gene: TRBJ2-7
V gene: TRBV19

CDR3 protein: CASSVAGTSGRGTDTQYF
J gene: TRBJ2-3
V gene: TRBV5-1

CDR3 protein: CASRLPGQGYYNEQFF
J gene: TRBJ2-1
V gene: TRBV28

CDR3 protein: CASSHGTANEKLFF
J gene: TRBJ1-4
V gene: TRBV5-1

CDR3 protein: CAWTPGYYNEQFF
J gene: TRBJ2-1
V gene: TRBV30

CDR3 protein: CASSGLWGPYNEQFF
J gene: TRBJ2-1
V gene: TRBV6-5